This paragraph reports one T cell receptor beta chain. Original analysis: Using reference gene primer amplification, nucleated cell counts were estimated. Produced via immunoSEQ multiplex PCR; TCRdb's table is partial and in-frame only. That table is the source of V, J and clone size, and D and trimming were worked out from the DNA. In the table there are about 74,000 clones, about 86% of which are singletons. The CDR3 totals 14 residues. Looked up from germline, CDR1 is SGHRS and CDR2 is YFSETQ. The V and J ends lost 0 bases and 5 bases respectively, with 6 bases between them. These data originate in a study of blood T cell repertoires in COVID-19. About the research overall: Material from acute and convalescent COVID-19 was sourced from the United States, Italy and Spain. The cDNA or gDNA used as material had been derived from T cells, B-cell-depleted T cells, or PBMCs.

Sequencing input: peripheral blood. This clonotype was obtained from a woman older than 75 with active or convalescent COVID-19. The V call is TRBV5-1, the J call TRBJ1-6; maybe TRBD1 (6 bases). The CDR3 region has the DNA TGCGCCAGCAGCTTGGGACAGGATAATTCACCCCTCCACTTT. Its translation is CASSLGQDNSPLHF. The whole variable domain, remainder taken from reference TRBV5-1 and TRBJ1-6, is KAGVTQTPRYLIKTRGQQVTLSCSPISGHRSVSWYQQTPGQGLQFLFEYFSETQRNKGNFPGRFSGRQFSNSRSEMNVSTLELGDSALYLCASSLGQDNSPLHFGNGTRLTVT.